A single sample is the source of the 8 T cell receptor beta chains below, sequenced in a study of blood T cell repertoires in COVID-19. Measured with immunoSEQ multiplex PCR; TCRdb has only the in-frame clones, and not every one. The sample has under 300,000 clones; roughly 80% are singletons. The sample comprised peripheral blood. Every receptor here comes from a woman aged 18-29 years with acute or convalescent COVID-19.

V gene TRBV19 combines with J gene TRBJ1-5; weak D call: TRBD1 (5 bases). CDR1 is LNHDA and CDR2 is SQIVND in the germline V gene (reference sequence). The V end lost 7 bases, the J end lost 0 bases, and 13 bases lay between the germline ends. CDR3 length: 15 residues. This chain's CDR3 is CASMRQHRSNQPQHF. In nucleotides, the CDR3 is TGTGCCAGTATGAGACAGCACCGTAGCAATCAGCCCCAGCATTTT.

The chain links TRBV19 to TRBJ2-5; 7 bases are shared with TRBD1. The J segment lost 5 bases and the V segment lost 6 bases, leaving 6 bases of the junction unmatched. CDR3 size: 13 residues. The germline V gene has CDR1 LNHDA and CDR2 SQIVND (reference sequence). Here the CDR3 DNA reads TGTGCCAGTAGGAGACAGGGTGTGGAGACCCAGTACTTC. Its protein product is CASRRQGVETQYF.

The DNA of the CDR3 is TGTGCCAGCAGCGCTACAGGGAAGGCGAACACTGAAGCTTTCTTT. Translated, it gives CASSATGKANTEAFF. V gene TRBV7-9 combines with J gene TRBJ1-1; tentatively, D is TRBD1 (6 bases). Germline values: CDR1 SEHNR, CDR2 FQNEAQ (reference sequence). Trimming took 5 bases from V and 1 from J, leaving 14 bases between them. This CDR3 has 15 residues. The full variable domain, its missing parts supplied by reference TRBV7-9 and TRBJ1-1, is DTGVSQNPRHKITKRGQNVTFRCDPISEHNRLYWYRQTLGQGPEFLTYFQNEAQLEKSRLLSDRFSAERPKGSFSTLEIQRTEQGDSAMYLCASSATGKANTEAFFGQGTRLTVV.

This rearrangement joins TRBV6-5 to TRBJ2-7, with TRBD1 matching over 9 bases. Germline-derived CDR1 and CDR2 are MNHEY and SVGAGI. V was pared by 8 bases and J by 0 bases, with 8 bases of the junction left unmatched. The CDR3 has 15 residues. CDR3 in amino acids: CASGTGTGSSYEQYF. In DNA form, the CDR3 reads TGTGCCAGCGGTACCGGGACAGGGAGCTCCTACGAGCAGTACTTC.

This chain links TRBV6-1 with TRBJ1-5; D may be TRBD1 (6 bases). Germline loops: CDR1 MNHNS, CDR2 SASEGT. V lost 4 bases to trimming and J lost 4 bases, with 23 bases between them. The CDR3 loop spans 18 amino acids. This CDR3 reads CASSGRPPGHLRNQPQHF. DNA for the CDR3: TGTGCCAGCAGTGGTCGACCCCCGGGACACTTACGAAATCAGCCCCAGCATTTT.

V usage is TRBV2 and J usage is TRBJ2-3; TRBD2 aligns across 7 bases. The CDR3 loop spans 14 amino acids. With V trimmed by 10 bases and J by 0 bases, 7 bases remained unmatched. Germline CDR1 reads SNHLY; CDR2 reads FYNNEI. CDR3 coding DNA: TGTGCCAACCGACTAGCACCTAGCACAGATACGCAGTATTTT. Protein product: CANRLAPSTDTQYF.

The chain links TRBV30 to TRBJ2-2; possibly TRBD1 for D (5 bases). The length of the CDR3 is 14 residues. V lost 5 bases, J lost 4 bases, and 14 bases lay in between. CDR1 is GTSNPN, CDR2 SVGIG, per germline (reference sequence). CDR3: CAWSGYIATGELFF. The CDR3, as DNA: TGTGCCTGGTCAGGGTATATCGCCACCGGGGAGCTGTTTTTT.

J is TRBJ2-7 and V is TRBV27; a possible D gene is TRBD1 (6 bases). The germline V gene has CDR1 MNHEY and CDR2 SMNVEV (reference sequence). The V and J ends lost 8 bases and 6 bases respectively, with 17 bases between them. This CDR3 has 13 amino acids. The CDR3 loop reads CASSQFTGIEQYF. The CDR3 nucleotides read TGTGCCAGCTCTCAGTTTACAGGGATCGAGCAGTACTTC.